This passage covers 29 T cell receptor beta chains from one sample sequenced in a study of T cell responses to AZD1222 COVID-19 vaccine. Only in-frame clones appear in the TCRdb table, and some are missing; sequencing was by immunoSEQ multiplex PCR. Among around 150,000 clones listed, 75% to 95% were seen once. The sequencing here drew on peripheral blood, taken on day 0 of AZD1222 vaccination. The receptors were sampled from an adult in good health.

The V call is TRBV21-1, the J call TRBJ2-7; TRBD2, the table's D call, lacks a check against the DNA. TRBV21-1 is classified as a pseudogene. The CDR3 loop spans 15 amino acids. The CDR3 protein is CASSKRAASSYEQYF. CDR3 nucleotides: TGTGCCAGCAGCAAACGTGCTGCTAGCTCCTACGAGCAGTACTTC.

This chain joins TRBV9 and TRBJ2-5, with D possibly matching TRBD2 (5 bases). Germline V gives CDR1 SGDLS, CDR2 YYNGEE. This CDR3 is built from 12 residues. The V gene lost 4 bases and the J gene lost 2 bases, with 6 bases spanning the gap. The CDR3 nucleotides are TGTGCCAGCAGCCGGACTCAAGAGACCCAGTACTTC. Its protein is CASSRTQETQYF.

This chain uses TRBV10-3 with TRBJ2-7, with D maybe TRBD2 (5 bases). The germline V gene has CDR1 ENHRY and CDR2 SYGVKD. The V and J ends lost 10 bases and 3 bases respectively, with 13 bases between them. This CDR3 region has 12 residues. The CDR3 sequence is CATAPGYYEQYF. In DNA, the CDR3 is TGTGCCACCGCGCCGGGGTACTACGAGCAGTACTTC.

The CDR3 spells CSVVVRQGGYGYTF. CDR3 coding DNA: TGCAGCGTTGTAGTGAGACAGGGCGGCTATGGCTACACCTTC. The rearrangement uses TRBV29-1 and TRBJ1-2; 7 bases map to TRBD1. Germline values: CDR1 SQVTM, CDR2 ANQGSEA. Trimming took 4 bases from V and 4 from J; bases not matched to a gene: 9. CDR3 size: 14 residues.

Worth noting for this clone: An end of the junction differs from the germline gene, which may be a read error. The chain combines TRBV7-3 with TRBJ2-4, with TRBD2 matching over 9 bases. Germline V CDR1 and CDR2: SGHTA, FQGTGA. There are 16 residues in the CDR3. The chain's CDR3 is CVSSSTSGLAKNIQYF. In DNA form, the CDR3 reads TGTGTCAGCAGCTCTACTAGCGGGCTAGCCAAAAACATTCAGTACTTC.

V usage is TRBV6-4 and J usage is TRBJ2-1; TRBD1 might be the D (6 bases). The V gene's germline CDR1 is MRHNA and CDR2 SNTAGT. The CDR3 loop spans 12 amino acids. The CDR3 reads CGHRDIYGEQFF. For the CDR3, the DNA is TGTGGCCACCGGGACATTTATGGTGAGCAGTTCTTC.

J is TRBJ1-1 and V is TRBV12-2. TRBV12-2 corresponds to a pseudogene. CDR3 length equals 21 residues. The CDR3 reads CASRCGPLGTSGRRKNTEAFF. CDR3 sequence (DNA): TGTGCAAGTCGCTGCGGCCCGCTAGGAACTTCCGGGCGCCGAAAGAACACTGAAGCTTTCTTT.

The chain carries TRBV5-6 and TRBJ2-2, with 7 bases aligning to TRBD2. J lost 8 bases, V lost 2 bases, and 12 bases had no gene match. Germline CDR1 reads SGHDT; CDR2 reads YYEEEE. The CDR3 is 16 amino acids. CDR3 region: CASSFAWGAAGGELFF. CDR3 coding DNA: TGTGCCAGCAGCTTCGCGTGGGGCGCAGCGGGAGGGGAGCTGTTTTTT.

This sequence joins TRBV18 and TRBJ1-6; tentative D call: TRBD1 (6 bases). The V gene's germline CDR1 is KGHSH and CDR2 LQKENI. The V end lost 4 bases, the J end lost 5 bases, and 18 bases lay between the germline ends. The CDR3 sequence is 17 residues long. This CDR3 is CASSRWGEGGNNSPLHF. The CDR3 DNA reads TGTGCCAGCTCACGCTGGGGCGAAGGGGGTAATAATTCACCCCTCCACTTT.

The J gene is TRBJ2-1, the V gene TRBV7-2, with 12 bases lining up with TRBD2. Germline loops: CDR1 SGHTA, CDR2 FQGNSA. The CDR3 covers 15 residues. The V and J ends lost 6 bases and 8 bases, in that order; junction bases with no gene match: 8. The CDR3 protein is CASRPGLAGSDEQFF. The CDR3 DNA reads TGTGCCAGCAGACCGGGACTAGCGGGTTCGGATGAGCAGTTCTTC.

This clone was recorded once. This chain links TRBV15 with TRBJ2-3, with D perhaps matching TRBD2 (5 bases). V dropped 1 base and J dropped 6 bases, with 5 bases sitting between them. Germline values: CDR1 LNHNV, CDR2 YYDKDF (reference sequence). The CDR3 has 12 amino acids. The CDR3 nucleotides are TGTGCCACCAGCAGAGGGAGGGATACGCAGTATTTT. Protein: CATSRGRDTQYF.

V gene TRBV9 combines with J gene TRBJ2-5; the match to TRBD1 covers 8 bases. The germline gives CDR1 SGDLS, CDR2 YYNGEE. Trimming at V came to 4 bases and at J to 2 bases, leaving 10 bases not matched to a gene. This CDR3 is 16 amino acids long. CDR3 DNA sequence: TGTGCCAGCAGCTCGCGGGGACAGGCTAATCAAGAGACCCAGTACTTC. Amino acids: CASSSRGQANQETQYF.

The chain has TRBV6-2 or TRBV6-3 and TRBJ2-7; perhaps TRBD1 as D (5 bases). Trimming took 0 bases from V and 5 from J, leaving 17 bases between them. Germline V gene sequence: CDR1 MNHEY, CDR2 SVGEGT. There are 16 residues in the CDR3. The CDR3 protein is CASSYSAGSTTHEQYF. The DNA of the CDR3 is TGTGCCAGCAGTTACTCCGCAGGGTCAACGACTCACGAGCAGTACTTC.

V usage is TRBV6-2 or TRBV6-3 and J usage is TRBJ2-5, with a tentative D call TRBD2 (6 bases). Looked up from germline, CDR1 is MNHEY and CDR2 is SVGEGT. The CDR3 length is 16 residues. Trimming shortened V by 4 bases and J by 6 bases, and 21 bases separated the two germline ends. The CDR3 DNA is TGTGCCAGCAGTTGGTTGGTCGGGAGAGGCGGTCAGACCCAGTACTTC. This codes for CASSWLVGRGGQTQYF.

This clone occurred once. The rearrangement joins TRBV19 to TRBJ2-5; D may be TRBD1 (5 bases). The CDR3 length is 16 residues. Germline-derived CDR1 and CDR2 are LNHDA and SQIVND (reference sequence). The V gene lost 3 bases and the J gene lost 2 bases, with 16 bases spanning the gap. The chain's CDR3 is CASSMWNRRQQETQYF. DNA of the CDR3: TGTGCCAGTAGTATGTGGAACAGGAGACAACAAGAGACCCAGTACTTC. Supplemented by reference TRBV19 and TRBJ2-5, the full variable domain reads DGGITQSPKYLFRKEGQNVTLSCEQNLNHDAMYWYRQDPGQGLRLIYYSQIVNDFQKGDIAEGYSVSREKKESFPLTVTSAQKNPTAFYLCASSMWNRRQQETQYFGPGTRLLVL.

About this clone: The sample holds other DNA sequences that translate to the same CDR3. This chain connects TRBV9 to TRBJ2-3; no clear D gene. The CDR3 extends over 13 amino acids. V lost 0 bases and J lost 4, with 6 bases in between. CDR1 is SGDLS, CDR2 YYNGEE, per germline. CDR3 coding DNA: TGTGCCAGCAGCGTAGAAGTCCCAGATACGCAGTATTTT. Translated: CASSVEVPDTQYF.

In nucleotides, the CDR3 is TGTGCCACTCTATCTAGCGGGGGACTAAAGGGTAGAAACTACAATGAGCAGTTCTTC. This translates into CATLSSGGLKGRNYNEQFF. The rearrangement joins TRBV24-1 to TRBJ2-1; 10 bases are a match to TRBD2. CDR1 and CDR2 (germline): KGHDR, SFDVKD. Losses at the gene ends were 10 bases for V and 3 bases for J; bases not matched to a gene: 20. The CDR3 is made up of 19 amino acids.

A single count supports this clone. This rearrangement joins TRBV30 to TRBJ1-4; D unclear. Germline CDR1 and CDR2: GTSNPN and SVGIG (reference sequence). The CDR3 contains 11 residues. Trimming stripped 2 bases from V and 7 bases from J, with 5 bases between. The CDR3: CAWSMSEKLFF. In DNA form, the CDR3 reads TGTGCCTGGAGTATGTCTGAAAAACTGTTTTTT.

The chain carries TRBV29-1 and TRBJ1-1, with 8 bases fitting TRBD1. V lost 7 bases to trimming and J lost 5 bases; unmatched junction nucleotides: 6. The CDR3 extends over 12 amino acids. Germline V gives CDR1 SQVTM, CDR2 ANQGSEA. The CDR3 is CSGTQGGTEAFF. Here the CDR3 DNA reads TGCAGCGGAACACAGGGGGGGACTGAAGCTTTCTTT.

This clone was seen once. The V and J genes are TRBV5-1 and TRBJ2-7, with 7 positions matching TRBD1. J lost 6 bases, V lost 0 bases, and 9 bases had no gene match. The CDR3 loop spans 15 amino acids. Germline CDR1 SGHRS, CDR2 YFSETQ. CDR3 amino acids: CASSLARDRVGEQYF. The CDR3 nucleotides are TGCGCCAGCAGCTTGGCGCGTGACAGGGTTGGCGAGCAGTACTTC.

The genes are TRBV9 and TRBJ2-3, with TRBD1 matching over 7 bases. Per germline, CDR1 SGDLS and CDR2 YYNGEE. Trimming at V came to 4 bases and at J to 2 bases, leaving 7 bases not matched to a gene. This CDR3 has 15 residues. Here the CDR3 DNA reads TGTGCCAGCAGCCCATGGACAGGAGACACAGATACGCAGTATTTT. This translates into CASSPWTGDTDTQYF.

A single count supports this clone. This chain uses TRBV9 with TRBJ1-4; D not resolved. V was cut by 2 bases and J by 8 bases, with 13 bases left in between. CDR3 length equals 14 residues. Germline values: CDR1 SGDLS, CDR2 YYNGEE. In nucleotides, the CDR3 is TGTGCCAGCAGCGTTGCAGGAGGGCGGGAAAAACTGTTTTTT. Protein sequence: CASSVAGGREKLFF.

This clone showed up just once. CDR3 in amino acids: CASSSLRALNEKLFF. As DNA, the CDR3 is TGTGCCAGCAGTAGTTTAAGGGCGCTTAATGAAAAACTGTTTTTT. The chain uses TRBV6-5 and TRBJ1-4; no clear D gene. This CDR3 contains 15 residues. V dropped 5 bases and J dropped 4 bases, with 14 bases sitting between them. Per the germline V gene, CDR1 is MNHEY and CDR2 is SVGAGI.

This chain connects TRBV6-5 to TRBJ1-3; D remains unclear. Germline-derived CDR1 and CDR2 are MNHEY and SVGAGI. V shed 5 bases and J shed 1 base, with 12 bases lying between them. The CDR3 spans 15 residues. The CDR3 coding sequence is TGTGCCAGCAGTCCGGGGTTCAGGTCTGGAAACACCATATATTTT. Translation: CASSPGFRSGNTIYF.

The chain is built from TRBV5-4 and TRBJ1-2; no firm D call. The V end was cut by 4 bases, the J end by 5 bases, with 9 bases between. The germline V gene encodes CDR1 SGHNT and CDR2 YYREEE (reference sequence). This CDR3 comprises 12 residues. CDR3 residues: CASSPDGYGYTF. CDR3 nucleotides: TGTGCCAGCAGCCCGGACGGATATGGCTACACCTTC.

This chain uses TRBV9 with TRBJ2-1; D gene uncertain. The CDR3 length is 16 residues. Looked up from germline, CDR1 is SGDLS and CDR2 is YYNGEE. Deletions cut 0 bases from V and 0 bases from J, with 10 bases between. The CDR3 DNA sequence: TGTGCCAGCAGCGTAGGGGCAGCGATCTCCTACAATGAGCAGTTCTTC. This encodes CASSVGAAISYNEQFF.

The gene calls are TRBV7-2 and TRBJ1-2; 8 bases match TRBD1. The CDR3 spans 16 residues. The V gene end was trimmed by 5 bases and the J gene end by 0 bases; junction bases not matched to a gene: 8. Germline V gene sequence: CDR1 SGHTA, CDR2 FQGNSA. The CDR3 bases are TGTGCCAGCAGCCCGGGCGGACAGGGAACTAACTATGGCTACACCTTC. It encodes CASSPGGQGTNYGYTF.

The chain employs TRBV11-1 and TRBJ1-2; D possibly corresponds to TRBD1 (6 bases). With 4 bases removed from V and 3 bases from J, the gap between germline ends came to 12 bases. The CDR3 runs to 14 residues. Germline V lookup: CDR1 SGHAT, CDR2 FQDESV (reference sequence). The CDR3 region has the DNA TGTGCCAGCAGCTCCTATCGACAGGACTATGGCTACACCTTC. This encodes CASSSYRQDYGYTF.

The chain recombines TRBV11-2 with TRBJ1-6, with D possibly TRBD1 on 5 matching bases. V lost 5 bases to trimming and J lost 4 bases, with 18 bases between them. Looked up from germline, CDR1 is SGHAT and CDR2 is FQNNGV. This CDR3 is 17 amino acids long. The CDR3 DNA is TGTGCCAGCAGCGCGCCGGGACCCCGCCCGTATAATTCACCCCTCCACTTT. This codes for CASSAPGPRPYNSPLHF.